This is a list of T cell receptor beta chains from one sample in a study of OX40 agonist ivuxolimab in advanced cancers. Produced via immunoSEQ multiplex PCR; TCRdb's table is partial and in-frame only. The table has about 100,000 clones, approximately 91% seen once; the top ten hold around 0.16%. Sequenced material: CD4+ or CD8+ T cells sorted from blood, taken in a trial of the OX40 agonist ivuxolimab. The receptor source for this set is an adult with an advanced solid tumor such as melanoma, head and neck, liver or kidney cancer. Each CDR3 is given with its conserved first and last residue. A D gene is named only where the DNA matches it firmly. The size of a clone is reported for some rows only, either as once, few or many, or as a class for expanded clones.

clone_size: -; d_call: -; j_call: TRBJ1-1; cdr3_length: 15; v_call: TRBV6-5; cdr3_nt: TGTGCCAGCAGTTACCAACCGAGTTTGGGGCCTGAAGCTTTCTTT; cdr3_aa: CASSYQPSLGPEAFF
clone_size: -; d_call: -; j_call: TRBJ1-2; cdr3_length: 15; v_call: TRBV5-1; cdr3_nt: TGCGCCAGCAGCCCCTCTGGGGGTAATAGTTATGGCTACACCTTC; cdr3_aa: CASSPSGGNSYGYTF
clone_size: -; d_call: -; j_call: TRBJ2-3; cdr3_length: 14; v_call: TRBV7-9; cdr3_nt: TGTGCCAGCAGCCCTACAAACTCCGCAGATACGCAGTATTTT; cdr3_aa: CASSPTNSADTQYF
clone_size: -; d_call: TRBD1; j_call: TRBJ2-6; cdr3_length: 16; v_call: TRBV28; cdr3_nt: TGTGCCAGCAGTTTATCGGGACAGGGGCGGGCCAACGTCCTGACTTTC; cdr3_aa: CASSLSGQGRANVLTF
clone_size: -; d_call: -; j_call: TRBJ2-7; cdr3_length: 16; v_call: TRBV2; cdr3_nt: TGTGCCAGCAGTGAAGTCGGCAGGCTACGGGACTACGAGCAGTACTTC; cdr3_aa: CASSEVGRLRDYEQYF
clone_size: -; d_call: TRBD1; j_call: TRBJ1-4; cdr3_length: 14; v_call: TRBV6-5; cdr3_nt: TGTGCCAGCAGCCGCGGGACAGGGATTGAAAAACTGTTTTTT; cdr3_aa: CASSRGTGIEKLFF
clone_size: -; d_call: -; j_call: TRBJ2-7; cdr3_length: 15; v_call: TRBV27; cdr3_nt: TGTGCCAGCAAAAGTAGTTGGGGCGGATGGAACGAGCAGTACTTC; cdr3_aa: CASKSSWGGWNEQYF
clone_size: -; d_call: TRBD2; j_call: TRBJ2-2; cdr3_length: 18; v_call: TRBV5-6; cdr3_nt: TGTGCCAGCAGCCTCCAGGCTAGCGGGGGACCCAACACCGGGGAGCTGTTTTTT; cdr3_aa: CASSLQASGGPNTGELFF
clone_size: few; d_call: -; j_call: TRBJ2-7; cdr3_length: 13; v_call: TRBV19; cdr3_nt: TGTGCCAGTAGTATCGGGACCAGCTACGAGCAGTACTTC; cdr3_aa: CASSIGTSYEQYF
clone_size: -; d_call: TRBD1; j_call: TRBJ1-1; cdr3_length: 14; v_call: TRBV6-5; cdr3_nt: TGTGCCAGCAGTCCCCCGGGACAGGTCAAAAAAGCTTTCTTT; cdr3_aa: CASSPPGQVKKAFF
clone_size: once; d_call: -; j_call: TRBJ2-2; cdr3_length: 12; v_call: TRBV29-1; cdr3_nt: TGCAGCGTTCGAGACGGACCCGGGGAGCTGTTTTTT; cdr3_aa: CSVRDGPGELFF
clone_size: -; d_call: -; j_call: TRBJ2-7; cdr3_length: 14; v_call: TRBV5-4; cdr3_nt: TGTGTAACAGCGTCTGGGACATATTCCTACGAGCAGTACTTC; cdr3_aa: CVTASGTYSYEQYF
clone_size: -; d_call: -; j_call: TRBJ1-3; cdr3_length: 16; v_call: TRBV5-1; cdr3_nt: TGCGCCAGCAGCTTGAATACTATACAGTCTGGAAACACCATATATTTT; cdr3_aa: CASSLNTIQSGNTIYF
clone_size: -; d_call: -; j_call: TRBJ1-2; cdr3_length: 14; v_call: TRBV4-1; cdr3_nt: TGCGCCAGCAGCTCCCGGGTCAGGGGATATGGCTACACCTTC; cdr3_aa: CASSSRVRGYGYTF
clone_size: -; d_call: -; j_call: TRBJ1-1; cdr3_length: 15; v_call: TRBV30; cdr3_nt: TGTGCCTGGAGTGTAATCGGGGGCATTAGGACTGAAGCTTTCTTT; cdr3_aa: CAWSVIGGIRTEAFF
clone_size: -; d_call: -; j_call: TRBJ2-5; cdr3_length: 11; v_call: TRBV2; cdr3_nt: TGTGCCAGCAGTCCACAAGAGACCCAGTACTTC; cdr3_aa: CASSPQETQYF
clone_size: -; d_call: -; j_call: TRBJ2-1; cdr3_length: 12; v_call: TRBV19; cdr3_nt: TGTGCCAGTGCTGAGGGTTGGGGTGAGCAGTTCTTC; cdr3_aa: CASAEGWGEQFF
clone_size: -; d_call: TRBD1; j_call: TRBJ2-4; cdr3_length: 14; v_call: TRBV11-1; cdr3_nt: TGTGCCAGCAGCCCAGGACAGGACGGCAACATTCAGTACTTC; cdr3_aa: CASSPGQDGNIQYF
clone_size: -; d_call: -; j_call: TRBJ2-3; cdr3_length: 15; v_call: TRBV15; cdr3_nt: TGTGCCACCAGCAGAGGCGGGGTGAGCACAGATACGCAGTATTTT; cdr3_aa: CATSRGGVSTDTQYF
clone_size: -; d_call: -; j_call: TRBJ1-1; cdr3_length: 16; v_call: TRBV19; cdr3_nt: TGTGCCAGTAGTCCTCTACCGGGACTACGGGGGACTGAAGCTTTCTTT; cdr3_aa: CASSPLPGLRGTEAFF
clone_size: -; d_call: TRBD1; j_call: TRBJ2-3; cdr3_length: 14; v_call: TRBV29-1; cdr3_nt: TGCAGCGCCTTACAGGGGGTGAGCACAGATACGCAGTATTTT; cdr3_aa: CSALQGVSTDTQYF
clone_size: -; d_call: -; j_call: TRBJ2-7; cdr3_length: 12; v_call: TRBV18; cdr3_nt: TGTGCCAGCTCAAACAAGCACTACGAGCAGTACTTC; cdr3_aa: CASSNKHYEQYF
clone_size: -; d_call: TRBD2; j_call: TRBJ2-2; cdr3_length: 16; v_call: TRBV9; cdr3_nt: TGTGCCAGCAGCGTTGCCAGCGGGATGATCGTCGGGGAGCTGTTTTTT; cdr3_aa: CASSVASGMIVGELFF
clone_size: -; d_call: -; j_call: TRBJ2-1; cdr3_length: 11; v_call: TRBV29-1; cdr3_nt: TGCAGCGTTGTATCGACCGATGAGCAGTTCTTC; cdr3_aa: CSVVSTDEQFF
clone_size: few; d_call: -; j_call: TRBJ2-6; cdr3_length: 15; v_call: TRBV19; cdr3_nt: TGTGCCAGTAGTATTATGAACTCTGGGGCCAACGTCCTGACTTTC; cdr3_aa: CASSIMNSGANVLTF
clone_size: -; d_call: -; j_call: TRBJ1-3; cdr3_length: 12; v_call: TRBV6-6; cdr3_nt: TGTGCCAGCAGTAGCAGGGTTCACACCATATATTTT; cdr3_aa: CASSSRVHTIYF
clone_size: -; d_call: TRBD1; j_call: TRBJ1-5; cdr3_length: 14; v_call: TRBV28; cdr3_nt: TGTGCCAGCAGTTTGGGGACAGGGAATCAGCCCCAGCATTTT; cdr3_aa: CASSLGTGNQPQHF
clone_size: -; d_call: -; j_call: TRBJ2-7; cdr3_length: 13; v_call: TRBV19; cdr3_nt: TGTGCCAGTAGTTCAGTGTGGGGCTACGAGCAGTACTTC; cdr3_aa: CASSSVWGYEQYF
clone_size: -; d_call: TRBD1; j_call: TRBJ2-1; cdr3_length: 11; v_call: TRBV29-1; cdr3_nt: TGCAGCGTGGACAGGAGCAATGAGCAGTTCTTC; cdr3_aa: CSVDRSNEQFF
clone_size: -; d_call: TRBD1; j_call: TRBJ2-1; cdr3_length: 16; v_call: TRBV28; cdr3_nt: TGTGCCAGCAGTGCACGGGGACAGGGACCCTACAATGAGCAGTTCTTC; cdr3_aa: CASSARGQGPYNEQFF
clone_size: -; d_call: TRBD2; j_call: TRBJ2-4; cdr3_length: 13; v_call: TRBV29-1; cdr3_nt: TGCAGCGCTAGAACTAGCGGGAGGGCCTTTCAGTACTTC; cdr3_aa: CSARTSGRAFQYF
clone_size: -; d_call: -; j_call: TRBJ2-5; cdr3_length: 13; v_call: TRBV27; cdr3_nt: TGTGCCAGCAGTCAGGCCAGGGAAGAGACCCAGTACTTC; cdr3_aa: CASSQAREETQYF
clone_size: once; d_call: -; j_call: TRBJ1-2; cdr3_length: 15; v_call: TRBV23-1; cdr3_nt: TGCGCCAGCAGTCAATGGAGGGGATCGGAGTATGGCTACACCTTC; cdr3_aa: CASSQWRGSEYGYTF
clone_size: -; d_call: TRBD2; j_call: TRBJ2-1; cdr3_length: 16; v_call: TRBV7-3; cdr3_nt: TGTGCCAGCAGCTCGGAGTCCGGGAGGGTCTTCGGGGAGCAGTTCTTC; cdr3_aa: CASSSESGRVFGEQFF
clone_size: once; d_call: TRBD2; j_call: TRBJ2-3; cdr3_length: 16; v_call: TRBV11-3; cdr3_nt: TGTGCCAGCAGCTCCGGGACTAGCGGGAGCACAGATACGCAGTATTTT; cdr3_aa: CASSSGTSGSTDTQYF
clone_size: -; d_call: TRBD1; j_call: TRBJ2-1; cdr3_length: 15; v_call: TRBV6-6; cdr3_nt: TGTGCCAGCAGTTACGGCAGACAGGGGTACAATGAGCAGTTCTTC; cdr3_aa: CASSYGRQGYNEQFF
clone_size: -; d_call: -; j_call: TRBJ2-7; cdr3_length: 13; v_call: TRBV5-8; cdr3_nt: TGTGCCAGCAGCTTTGGCAGGGAATACGAGCAGTACTTC; cdr3_aa: CASSFGREYEQYF
clone_size: -; d_call: -; j_call: TRBJ2-1; cdr3_length: 15; v_call: TRBV4-1; cdr3_nt: TGCGCCAGCAGCCAAGATACCTCATTAATTTCTGAGCAGTTCTTC; cdr3_aa: CASSQDTSLISEQFF
clone_size: -; d_call: TRBD2; j_call: TRBJ2-3; cdr3_length: 15; v_call: TRBV19; cdr3_nt: TGTGCCAGTAGTATAAGCGGGAGAAACACAGATACGCAGTATTTT; cdr3_aa: CASSISGRNTDTQYF
clone_size: -; d_call: -; j_call: TRBJ1-1; cdr3_length: 14; v_call: TRBV5-4; cdr3_nt: TGTGCCAGCAGCTTGCGGGTGCCGAACACTGAAGCTTTCTTT; cdr3_aa: CASSLRVPNTEAFF
clone_size: once; d_call: -; j_call: TRBJ2-1; cdr3_length: 13; v_call: TRBV5-1; cdr3_nt: TGCGCCAGCAGCTTGGCCCCAGAAACCCAGCAGTTCTTC; cdr3_aa: CASSLAPETQQFF
clone_size: -; d_call: -; j_call: TRBJ1-2; cdr3_length: 13; v_call: TRBV25-1; cdr3_nt: TGTGCCAGCAGTACTGTGTCAGGCTATGGCTACACCTTC; cdr3_aa: CASSTVSGYGYTF
clone_size: -; d_call: -; j_call: TRBJ1-1; cdr3_length: 14; v_call: TRBV15; cdr3_nt: TGTGCCACCAGCAGAGAATTGGAGGGCACTGAAGCTTTCTTT; cdr3_aa: CATSRELEGTEAFF
clone_size: -; d_call: -; j_call: TRBJ2-7; cdr3_length: 14; v_call: TRBV2; cdr3_nt: TGTGCCAGCAGTGAAAGCCTACCAGGACACGAGCAGTACTTC; cdr3_aa: CASSESLPGHEQYF
clone_size: -; d_call: -; j_call: TRBJ2-1; cdr3_length: 11; v_call: TRBV19; cdr3_nt: TGTGCCAGTACCAAGAGGGATGAGCAGTTCTTC; cdr3_aa: CASTKRDEQFF
clone_size: -; d_call: TRBD2; j_call: TRBJ2-1; cdr3_length: 15; v_call: TRBV30; cdr3_nt: TGTGCCTGGAGCAATCTAGCGGGAGGGCCTCAGGAGCAGTTCTTC; cdr3_aa: CAWSNLAGGPQEQFF
clone_size: -; d_call: -; j_call: TRBJ1-5; cdr3_length: 15; v_call: TRBV6-1; cdr3_nt: TGTGCCAGCAGTGAAGCTTGGGGGGGCAATCAGCCCCAGCATTTT; cdr3_aa: CASSEAWGGNQPQHF